This TCR beta chain was sequenced for a study of blood T cells in healthy people across ages. Study-level results: As age increased, TCR beta diversity per million T cells fell in a roughly linear fashion.

With each sample, at least 5 micrograms of total RNA were extracted. On this clonotype itself: The target antigen is unknown.

V was shortened by 3 bases and J by 2 bases, with 9 bases between the two germline ends. CDR1 and CDR2 (germline): SGHRS, YFSETQ. The CDR3 extends over 14 amino acids. The use of a sample-barcoded 5' primer and a J-beta primer mix characterized a second PCR of roughly 6 to 11 cycles. Every cDNA molecule bore a tag from a template-switch adaptor containing 12 random nucleotides. TCRdb itself ran the 5' RACE reads through MiXCR, one entry per CDR3 protein. The data hold 650,000 to 1,000,000 distinct CDR3 sequences, with under 40% observed a single time. The receptor was isolated from a man aged 18 to 30 in good health. Material: blood. The chain joins TRBV5-1 to TRBJ1-3; possible D gene TRBD1, 5 bases. The CDR3 DNA reads as TGCGCCAGCAGCTCCGGGACGGCTGGAAACACCATATATTTT. Translating it yields CASSSGTAGNTIYF.